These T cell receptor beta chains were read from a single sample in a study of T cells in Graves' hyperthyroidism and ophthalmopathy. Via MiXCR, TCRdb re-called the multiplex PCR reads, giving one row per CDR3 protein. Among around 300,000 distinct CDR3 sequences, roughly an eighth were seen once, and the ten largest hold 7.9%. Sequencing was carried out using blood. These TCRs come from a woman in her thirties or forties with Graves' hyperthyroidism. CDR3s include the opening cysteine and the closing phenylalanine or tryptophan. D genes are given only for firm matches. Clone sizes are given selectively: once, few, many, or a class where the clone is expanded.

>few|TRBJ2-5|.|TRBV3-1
TGTGCCAGCAGCCAAGAGAGTACAGTCCAAGAGACCCAGTACTTC
CASSQESTVQETQYF
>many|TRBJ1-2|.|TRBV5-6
TGTGCCAGCAGCTTGCCGCCGAACTATGGCTACACCTTC
CASSLPPNYGYTF
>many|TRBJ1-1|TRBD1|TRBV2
TGTGCCAGTAAAGACAGGGGTCATGAAGCTTTCTTT
CASKDRGHEAFF
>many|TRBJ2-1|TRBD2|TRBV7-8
TGTGCCAGCAGCCAGACTAGCGGGACGGAAAATGAGCAGTTCTTC
CASSQTSGTENEQFF
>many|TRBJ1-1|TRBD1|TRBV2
TGTGCCAGCACCGTGGACAGGGGGCAAACTGAAGCTTTCTTT
CASTVDRGQTEAFF
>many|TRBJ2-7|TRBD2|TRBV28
TGTGCCAGCAGAGAGCCGGGACTAGTCTCCTACGAGCAGTACTTC
CASREPGLVSYEQYF
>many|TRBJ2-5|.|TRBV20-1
TGCAGTGCTAGAGATGGCGGGACATCCGTAGAGACCCAGTACTTC
CSARDGGTSVETQYF
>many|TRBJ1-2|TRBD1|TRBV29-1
TGCAGCGTTGAAACGGGACAGGGGGCCGGCGGCTACACCTTC
CSVETGQGAGGYTF
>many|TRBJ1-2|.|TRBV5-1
TGCGCCAGCAGCTTGGCCGAAGGTGGCTACACCTTC
CASSLAEGGYTF
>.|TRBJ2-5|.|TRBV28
TGTGCCAGCAGTTTATGGGACACTCAAGAGACCCAGTACTTC
CASSLWDTQETQYF
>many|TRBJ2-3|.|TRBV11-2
TGTGCCAGCAACCCCACGGCAGGCACAGATACGCAGTATTTT
CASNPTAGTDTQYF
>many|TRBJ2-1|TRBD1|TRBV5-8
TGTGCCAGCAGGATGCCGGGACAGGGATACAATGAGCAGTTCTTC
CASRMPGQGYNEQFF
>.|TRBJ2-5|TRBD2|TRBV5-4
TGTGCCAGCAGCCAAGCGGGAGGGGATGAGACCCAGTACTTC
CASSQAGGDETQYF
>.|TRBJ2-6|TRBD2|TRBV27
TGTGCCAGCAGTTTCTCTCTAGCGGGAGACTCTGGGGCCAACGTCCTGACTTTC
CASSFSLAGDSGANVLTF
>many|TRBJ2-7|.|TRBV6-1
TGTGCCAGCAGTGAAGTCCCGTCCTCCTACGAGCAGTACTTC
CASSEVPSSYEQYF